The T cell receptor beta chain under discussion was sequenced for a study of CD8+ T cells in alopecia areata. Overall study: Twice a day, 5 to 10 mg of oral tofacitinib was administered to treated patients. Notes on the study in general: Mice showed clearer TCR sharing than patients did, a gap that was possibly HLA-related. Lesional tissue from the scalp (especially in alopecia totalis/universalis) showed higher clonality than normal scalp.

Note on this clone: Its antigen is undetermined. Other DNA sequences in this sample translate to the same CDR3.

It was cDNA, reverse transcribed from extracted RNA, that served as the sequencing template. Here immunoSEQ multiplex PCR was the method, and the copy in TCRdb shows in-frame clones only, minus some. Of roughly 140,000 clones listed, about 51% are singletons. Researchers picked out CD4+ and CD8+ T cells from PBMCs by sorting. Germline V gene data show CDR1 as SQVTM and CDR2 as ANQGSEA. Trimming removed 3 bases from V and 5 bases from J, with 7 bases in between. CDR3 length: 11 residues. The chain uses TRBV29-1 and TRBJ1-1, with no clear D. The TCR was taken from a human donor with alopecia areata. The material was CD8+ T cells sorted from blood, obtained at week 0. CDR3 nucleotide sequence: TGCAGCGTTGAGGGTCCGACTGAAGCTTTCTTT. Translating it yields CSVEGPTEAFF.